This T cell receptor beta chain was recorded in a study of Graves' ophthalmopathy and Graves' hyperthyroidism. This CDR3 has 13 amino acids. Germline assignment: CDR1 MNHEY and CDR2 SVGEGT. V was cut by 4 bases and J by 2 bases, with 9 bases left in between. Excluded: other autoimmune disease, uncontrolled infection, pregnancy or lactation. The authors amplified TCR beta CDR3 regions, and they did so from RNA transcripts for repertoire sequencing. An opening RT-PCR round employed HTBI primers and preceded a second-round multiplex PCR. TCRdb re-called the multiplex PCR reads through MiXCR, storing one row per CDR3 protein. The sample has about half a million distinct CDR3 sequences; roughly 14% are singletons.

The chain combines TRBV6-2 or TRBV6-3 with TRBJ2-7; D perhaps matches TRBD2 (5 bases). Sequencing was done on a sample of blood. The receptor's source is a woman aged 25 to 39 with Graves' ophthalmopathy. The DNA for the CDR3 is TGTGCCAGCAGTTCGACTACCCCCTACGAGCAGTACTTC. It translates to CASSSTTPYEQYF.